Below, one TCR beta chain is given with its context. Its antigen is currently unknown. The data stem from a study of beta chain features in type 1 diabetes. In the study overall: Comparable age, gender and cell yields were observed in patients relative to healthy donors.

The study reverse transcribed the entire isolated RNA, so it sequenced expressed TCRB transcripts. Generated by immunoSEQ multiplex PCR, the TCRdb table keeps only in-frame clones and is missing some. The data show under 130,000 clones, with 25% to 35% seen just once and 0.53% held by the top ten. Study-level results: Patients with type 1 diabetes showed fewer VDJ junction insertions and more deletions. Among patients with Type 1 diabetes, TCRB CDR3s were moderately but significantly shorter in every one of the four CD4+ subsets.

Every donor provided one heparinised blood draw, which averaged roughly 120 mL. Germline V gene lookup returns CDR1 ENHRY and CDR2 SYGVKD. V was trimmed by 4 bases and J by 5 bases, leaving 10 bases between them. The CDR3 consists of 13 residues. The sample consisted of central memory CD4+ T cells from blood. This rearrangement joins TRBV10-3 to TRBJ2-3; tentatively, D is TRBD2 (5 bases). This TCR derives from a woman aged 18 to 35 with type 1 diabetes. CDR3 DNA sequence: TGTGCCATCAGTGGGAACGGGGAAGATACGCAGTATTTT. Protein product: CAISGNGEDTQYF.